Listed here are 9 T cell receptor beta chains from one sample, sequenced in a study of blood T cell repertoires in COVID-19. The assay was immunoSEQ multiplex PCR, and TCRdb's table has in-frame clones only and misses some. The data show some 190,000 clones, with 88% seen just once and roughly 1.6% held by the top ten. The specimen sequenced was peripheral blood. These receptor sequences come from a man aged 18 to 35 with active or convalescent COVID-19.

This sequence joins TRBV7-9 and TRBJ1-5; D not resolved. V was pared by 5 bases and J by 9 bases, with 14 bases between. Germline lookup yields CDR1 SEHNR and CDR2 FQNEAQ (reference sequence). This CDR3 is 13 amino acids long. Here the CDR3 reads CASSLQSFGPQHF. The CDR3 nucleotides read TGTGCCAGCAGCCTTCAGTCGTTTGGGCCCCAGCATTTT.

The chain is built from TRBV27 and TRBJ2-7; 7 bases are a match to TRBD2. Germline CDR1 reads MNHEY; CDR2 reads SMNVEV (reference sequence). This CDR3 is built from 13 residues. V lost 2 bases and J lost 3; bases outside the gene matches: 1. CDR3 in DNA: TGTGCCAGCAGTTTAGGGAGGGTCTACGAGCAGTACTTC. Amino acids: CASSLGRVYEQYF.

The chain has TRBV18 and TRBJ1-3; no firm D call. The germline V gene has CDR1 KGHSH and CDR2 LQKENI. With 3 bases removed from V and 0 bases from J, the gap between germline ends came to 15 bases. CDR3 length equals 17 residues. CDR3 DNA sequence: TGTGCCAGCTCACCGTACACTAGACAAAGCTCTGGAAACACCATATATTTT. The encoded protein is CASSPYTRQSSGNTIYF.

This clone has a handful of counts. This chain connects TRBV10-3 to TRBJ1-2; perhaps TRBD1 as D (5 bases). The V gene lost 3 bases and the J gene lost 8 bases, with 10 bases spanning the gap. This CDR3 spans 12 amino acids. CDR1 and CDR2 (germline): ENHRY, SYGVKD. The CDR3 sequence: CAISDGRAGYTF. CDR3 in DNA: TGTGCCATCAGTGACGGCAGGGCCGGCTACACCTTC.

CDR3 sequence reads: CASSLDRLMNTEAFF. The DNA for the CDR3 is TGTGCCAGTAGCTTAGACAGGCTCATGAACACTGAAGCTTTCTTT. This chain connects TRBV19 to TRBJ1-1; a possible D gene is TRBD1 (6 bases). V shed 6 bases and J shed 0 bases, with 14 bases lying between them. This CDR3 has 15 residues. CDR1 is LNHDA, CDR2 SQIVND, per germline (reference sequence).

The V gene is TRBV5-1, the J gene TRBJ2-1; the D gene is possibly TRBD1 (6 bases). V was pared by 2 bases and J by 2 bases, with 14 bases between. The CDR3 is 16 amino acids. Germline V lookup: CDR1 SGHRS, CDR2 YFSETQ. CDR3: CASSLSGAIAYNEQFF. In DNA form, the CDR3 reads TGCGCCAGCAGCTTATCAGGGGCCATAGCCTACAATGAGCAGTTCTTC.

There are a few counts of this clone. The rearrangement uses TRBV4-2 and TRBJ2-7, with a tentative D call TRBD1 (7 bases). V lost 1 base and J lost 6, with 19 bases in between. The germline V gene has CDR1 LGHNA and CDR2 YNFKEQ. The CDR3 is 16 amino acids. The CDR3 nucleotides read TGTGCCAGCAGCCAAGTGGGACAGCGTTCGGGGGCCGAGCAGTACTTC. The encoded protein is CASSQVGQRSGAEQYF.

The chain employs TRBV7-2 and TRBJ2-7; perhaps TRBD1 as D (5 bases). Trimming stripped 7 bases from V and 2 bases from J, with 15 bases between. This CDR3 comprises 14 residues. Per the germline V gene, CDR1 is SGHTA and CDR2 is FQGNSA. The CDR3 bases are TGTGCCAGCACCTCGTCCGGCAGGGCCTACGAGCAGTACTTC. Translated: CASTSSGRAYEQYF.

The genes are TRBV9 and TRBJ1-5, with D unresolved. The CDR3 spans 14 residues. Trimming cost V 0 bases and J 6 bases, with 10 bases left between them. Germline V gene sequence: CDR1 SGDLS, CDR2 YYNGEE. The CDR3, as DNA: TGTGCCAGCAGCGTAGATCACCGAGGTCAGCCCCAGCATTTT. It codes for CASSVDHRGQPQHF.